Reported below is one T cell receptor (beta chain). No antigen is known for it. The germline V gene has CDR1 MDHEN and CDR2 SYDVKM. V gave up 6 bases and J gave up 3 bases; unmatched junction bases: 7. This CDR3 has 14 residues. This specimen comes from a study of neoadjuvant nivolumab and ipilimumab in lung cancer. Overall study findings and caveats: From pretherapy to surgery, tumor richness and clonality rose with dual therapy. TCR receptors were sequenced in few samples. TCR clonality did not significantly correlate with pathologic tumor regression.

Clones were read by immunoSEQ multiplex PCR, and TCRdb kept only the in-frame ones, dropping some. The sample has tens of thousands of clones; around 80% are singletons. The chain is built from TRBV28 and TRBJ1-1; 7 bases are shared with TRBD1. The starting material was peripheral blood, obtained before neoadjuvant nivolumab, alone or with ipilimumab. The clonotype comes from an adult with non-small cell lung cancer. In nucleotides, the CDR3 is TGTGCCAGCAGGCCCACAGGGGCGGACACTGAAGCTTTCTTT. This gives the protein CASRPTGADTEAFF.